Listed here is a single T cell receptor (beta chain). The antigen remains undetermined. Data came from immunoSEQ multiplex PCR; TCRdb stores just in-frame clones and leaves some out. The data contain roughly 130,000 clones, about nine tenths of them singletons. The record originates from a study of T cell responses to AZD1222 COVID-19 vaccine. Findings and limits, study-wide: Seropositivity was recorded at baseline in only 5 or 6 AZD1222 recipients. Vaccine-associated CD4 TCRs ranged over spike, dominating at 160-218 and 743-854.

The CDR3 consists of 15 residues. Germline V gene lookup returns CDR1 SGHDT and CDR2 YYEEEE. Germline trimming cut 2 bases from V and 4 bases from J; bases unmatched to any gene: 6. The sequence came from an adult in good health. The V call is TRBV5-6, the J call TRBJ1-2, with 9 bases lining up with TRBD1. The material sequenced was peripheral blood, taken on day 0 of AZD1222 vaccination. This CDR3 is CASSLRQGVSYGYTF. In DNA, the CDR3 is TGTGCCAGCAGCTTAAGACAGGGGGTTAGCTATGGCTACACCTTC.